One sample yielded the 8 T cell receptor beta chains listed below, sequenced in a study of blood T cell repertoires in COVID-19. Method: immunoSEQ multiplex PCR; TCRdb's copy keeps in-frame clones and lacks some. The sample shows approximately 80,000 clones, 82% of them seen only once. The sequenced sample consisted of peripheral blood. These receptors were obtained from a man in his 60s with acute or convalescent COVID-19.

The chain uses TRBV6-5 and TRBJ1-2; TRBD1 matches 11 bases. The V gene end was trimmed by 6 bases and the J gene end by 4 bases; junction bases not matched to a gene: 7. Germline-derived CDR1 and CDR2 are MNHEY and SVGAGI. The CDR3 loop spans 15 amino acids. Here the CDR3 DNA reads TGTGCCAGCAGGTCGGGACAGGGGGAGTCCTATGGCTACACCTTC. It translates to CASRSGQGESYGYTF.

The CDR3, as DNA: TGTGCCAGCAGTTTAAGGGGGAACTATGGCTACACCTTC. It yields the protein CASSLRGNYGYTF. The rearrangement links TRBV27 to TRBJ1-2; TRBD1 is a possible D gene (6 bases). This CDR3 has 13 residues. Germline CDR1 MNHEY, CDR2 SMNVEV (reference sequence). The V and J ends lost 2 bases and 2 bases respectively, with 6 bases between them.

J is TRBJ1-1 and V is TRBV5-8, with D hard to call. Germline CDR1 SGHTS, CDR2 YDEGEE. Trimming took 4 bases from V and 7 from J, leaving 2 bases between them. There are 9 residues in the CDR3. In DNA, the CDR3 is TGTGCCAGCAGCCGTGAAGCTTTCTTT. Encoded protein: CASSREAFF. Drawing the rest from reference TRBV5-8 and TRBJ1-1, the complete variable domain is EAGVTQSPTHLIKTRGQQATLRCSPISGHTSVYWYQQALGLGLQFLLWYDEGEERNRGNFPPRFSGRQFPNYSSELNVNALELEDSALYLCASSREAFFGQGTRLTVV.

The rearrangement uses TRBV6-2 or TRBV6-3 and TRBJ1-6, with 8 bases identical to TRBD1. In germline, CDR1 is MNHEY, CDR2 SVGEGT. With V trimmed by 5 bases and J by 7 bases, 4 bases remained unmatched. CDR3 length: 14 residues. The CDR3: CASSPTGDNSPLHF. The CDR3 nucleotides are TGTGCCAGCAGTCCGACAGGGGACAATTCACCCCTCCACTTT.

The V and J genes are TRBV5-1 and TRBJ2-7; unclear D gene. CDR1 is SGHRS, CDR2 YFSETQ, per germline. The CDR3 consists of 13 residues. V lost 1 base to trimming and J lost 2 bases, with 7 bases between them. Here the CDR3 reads CASSLNSPYEQYF. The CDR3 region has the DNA TGCGCCAGCAGCTTGAACAGCCCCTACGAGCAGTACTTC.

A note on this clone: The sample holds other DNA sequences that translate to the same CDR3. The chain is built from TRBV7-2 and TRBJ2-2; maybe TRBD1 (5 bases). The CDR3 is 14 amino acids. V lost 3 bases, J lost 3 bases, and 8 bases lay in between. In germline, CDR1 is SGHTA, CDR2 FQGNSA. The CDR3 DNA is TGTGCCAGCAGCTTCGACAGTTACACCGGGGAGCTGTTTTTT. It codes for CASSFDSYTGELFF.

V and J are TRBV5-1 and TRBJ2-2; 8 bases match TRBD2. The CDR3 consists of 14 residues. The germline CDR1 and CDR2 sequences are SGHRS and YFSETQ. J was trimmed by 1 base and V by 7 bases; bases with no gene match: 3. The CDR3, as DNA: TGCGCCAGCTATCTAGCGGGGAACACCGGGGAGCTGTTTTTT. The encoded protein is CASYLAGNTGELFF.

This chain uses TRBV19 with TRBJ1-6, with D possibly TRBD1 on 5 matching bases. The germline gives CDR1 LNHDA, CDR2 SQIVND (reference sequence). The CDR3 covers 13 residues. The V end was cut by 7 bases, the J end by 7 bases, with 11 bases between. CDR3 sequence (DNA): TGTGCCAGTAAGGGTGGGGGGAATTCACCCCTCCACTTT. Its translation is CASKGGGNSPLHF.